A selection of T cell receptor beta chains follows, all from one sample in a study of Graves' ophthalmopathy and Graves' hyperthyroidism. MiXCR was run by TCRdb on the multiplex PCR reads, yielding one entry per CDR3 protein. The repertoire holds fewer than 250,000 distinct CDR3 sequences, with about 32% as singletons. The material sequenced was peripheral blood. These receptors were obtained from a man over 45 with Graves' ophthalmopathy. CDR3s include the opening cysteine and the closing phenylalanine or tryptophan. The D gene is left open where the match is weak. Clone size is given for some rows only: seen once, a few or many times, or a class if the clone is expanded.

d_call clone_size j_call v_call cdr3_nt cdr3_aa
TRBD1 many TRBJ2-2 TRBV11-2 TGTGCCAGCAGCCAGGGACAGGGGGAGCTGTTTTTT CASSQGQGELFF
. many TRBJ1-1 TRBV5-1 TGCGCCAGCAGCTCAACCCCCCCGGAAGCTTTCTTT CASSSTPPEAFF
TRBD2 few TRBJ2-5 TRBV27 TGTGCCAGCAGTTTATCCCACCCCCTTAAAGCGGGAGGGCAAGAGACCCAGTACTTC CASSLSHPLKAGGQETQYF
TRBD1 many TRBJ2-7 TRBV18 TGTGCCAGCTCACCACCGATAGACAGGGCGGAGAGATACTTC CASSPPIDRAERYF
. many TRBJ1-1 TRBV6-5 TGTGCCAGCAGTCCGCGGGGCGGAGGCACTGAAGCTTTCTTT CASSPRGGGTEAFF
. few TRBJ1-3 TRBV6-1 TGTGCCAGCAGTGGTCCCAACTCTGGAAACACCATATATTTT CASSGPNSGNTIYF
. many TRBJ2-2 TRBV11-2 TGTGCCAGCAGCTTAGAGCCGTCAGGGACCGGGGAGCTGTTTTTT CASSLEPSGTGELFF
. many TRBJ1-2 TRBV5-1 TGCGCCAGCAGCTTGGAGGAGGGAGCTAACTATGGCTACACCTTC CASSLEEGANYGYTF
TRBD2 many TRBJ2-7 TRBV7-3 TGTGCCAGCAGCAAGACTAGCGACTCCTACGAGCAGTACTTC CASSKTSDSYEQYF
. . TRBJ2-5 TRBV10-3 TGTGCCATCAGTGAGGCCGGTAGCGGTGCTCAAGAGACCCAGTACTTC CAISEAGSGAQETQYF
. many TRBJ1-1 TRBV6-5 TGTGCCAGCATCAGGGACGGAGTGAACACTGAAGCTTTCTTT CASIRDGVNTEAFF
. many TRBJ1-2 TRBV20-1 TGCAGTGCCCCCACCCTCCCCGGGGTCTATGGCTACACCTTC CSAPTLPGVYGYTF
TRBD1 . TRBJ2-5 TRBV7-2 TGTGCCAGCAACAACAGGGGTATAGGGGAGACCCAGTACTTC CASNNRGIGETQYF
TRBD1 many TRBJ1-2 TRBV9 TGTGCCAGCAGCGTAGTTGTGACAGGGCAAGATGGCTACACCTTC CASSVVVTGQDGYTF
TRBD2 . TRBJ2-7 TRBV7-2 TGTGCCAGCAGCTTCGGACTAGCGGTACGCTACGAGCAGTACTTC CASSFGLAVRYEQYF
TRBD1 many TRBJ2-7 TRBV29-1 TGCAGCGTTGCCCAAAGACAGGGCGCCTACGAGCAGTACTTC CSVAQRQGAYEQYF
TRBD1 many TRBJ1-5 TRBV19 TGTGCCAGTAGTGTACGGGACAGTTTGGGCAATCAGCCCCAGCATTTT CASSVRDSLGNQPQHF
. many TRBJ1-5 TRBV19 TGTGCCAGTAGTGAACCAGGGGCCCTTTATAGCAATCAGCCCCAGCATTTT CASSEPGALYSNQPQHF
. many TRBJ1-1 TRBV20-1 TGCAGTGCTAGAGGTCACGATAACACTGAAGCTTTCTTT CSARGHDNTEAFF
TRBD1 many TRBJ2-7 TRBV9 TGTGCCAGCAGCGCCCGGGACAGTTCTTCCTACGAGCAGTACTTC CASSARDSSSYEQYF
. many TRBJ1-3 TRBV19 TGTGCCAGTACCGCGAAAGGGCCTCGCGGAAACACCATATATTTT CASTAKGPRGNTIYF
TRBD1 many TRBJ2-3 TRBV29-1 TGCAGCGTCCGACAGGGCAGTCCCACAGATACGCAGTATTTT CSVRQGSPTDTQYF
. . TRBJ1-2 TRBV11-3 TGTGCCAGCAGGTTCCAAGGGGAAGGCTACACCTTC CASRFQGEGYTF
. many TRBJ2-7 TRBV4-1 TGCGCCAGCAGCCAAGTCCAACATAGAATGCAAAGCTCCTACGAGCAGTACTTC CASSQVQHRMQSSYEQYF
TRBD2 many TRBJ2-7 TRBV12-5 TGTGGACCCTCGGGCCCTAGCGGGAGTGGATCCTACGAGCAGTACTTC CGPSGPSGSGSYEQYF
. . TRBJ2-5 TRBV28 TGTGCCAGCAGTTCTACGGACAGAGAGACCCAGTACTTC CASSSTDRETQYF
. few TRBJ1-6 TRBV7-2 TGTGCCAGCAGCTTGCGACGCAGGGATTCACCCCTCCACTTT CASSLRRRDSPLHF
TRBD2 . TRBJ2-7 TRBV20-1 TGCAGTGCTAGAGTGACTAGCGGGAGGAGCAGCTACGAGCAGTACTTC CSARVTSGRSSYEQYF
TRBD1 many TRBJ2-7 TRBV28 TGTGCCAGCAGTTTCCGGGACAGGGACTACGAGCAGTACTTC CASSFRDRDYEQYF
. many TRBJ2-7 TRBV6-2/TRBV6-3 TGTGCCAGCAGCTGGGACGGACCCTACGAGCAGTACTTC CASSWDGPYEQYF
. . TRBJ1-1 TRBV12-5 TGTGCTAGTGGTTTGGCCTACAGTGACACTGAAGCTTTCTTT CASGLAYSDTEAFF
. . TRBJ2-2 TRBV5-1 TGCGCCAGCAGCTCATCCTCCGGGACTCAAAACACCGGGGAGCTGTTTTTT CASSSSSGTQNTGELFF
. many TRBJ2-5 TRBV27 TGTGCCAGCAGTTACAGAGGTACAGGCTTACAAGAGACCCAGTACTTC CASSYRGTGLQETQYF
TRBD1 many TRBJ1-1 TRBV29-1 TGCAGCGTTGACCAGGGGGCGTTCACTGAAGCTTTCTTT CSVDQGAFTEAFF
. many TRBJ1-5 TRBV3-1 TGTGCCATCGTCAGGACAGCTTATAGCAATCAGCCCCAGCATTTT CAIVRTAYSNQPQHF
. many TRBJ1-6 TRBV6-5 TGTGCCAGCAGTTCCGCGACAGGCAGCCGTTCACCCCTCCACTTT CASSSATGSRSPLHF
. . TRBJ1-1 TRBV6-5 TGTGCCAGCAGTTCCTGGTCGTTTAATGAAGCTTTCTTT CASSSWSFNEAFF
. . TRBJ2-2 TRBV6-5 TGTGCCAGCAAAGGACTTCAGGGACTCCCCGGGGAGCTGTTTTTT CASKGLQGLPGELFF
TRBD1 many TRBJ2-7 TRBV7-2 TGTGCCAGCAGCTTAGCGCAGGGGGTCGGCGAGCAGTACTTC CASSLAQGVGEQYF
TRBD1 . TRBJ1-5 TRBV7-2 TGTGCCAGCAGTTCCGGGACAGGGATACCTCAGCCCCAGCATTTT CASSSGTGIPQPQHF
TRBD1 few TRBJ2-7 TRBV19 TGTGCCAGTAGTATAGGACAGGGGGACTACTACGAGCAGTACTTC CASSIGQGDYYEQYF
. many TRBJ1-1 TRBV6-2/TRBV6-3 TGTGCCAGCAGTGCCCCTCGAGCTTTCTTT CASSAPRAFF
. many TRBJ1-1 TRBV7-8 TGTGCCAGCAGCTTAGCGTCCCCGGGGAGAACTGAAGCTTTCTTT CASSLASPGRTEAFF
. once TRBJ2-7 TRBV12-3/TRBV12-4 TGTGCCAGCAGTGAAAATTCCGAGCAGTACTTC CASSENSEQYF
TRBD1 . TRBJ1-5 TRBV6-5 TGTGCCAGCAGTTACTTAACAGGGGGCCATCAGCCCCAGCATTTT CASSYLTGGHQPQHF
. many TRBJ2-7 TRBV5-4 TGTGCCAGCAGCTTGGGACTAGAGACCTACGAGCAGTACTTC CASSLGLETYEQYF
. once TRBJ2-5 TRBV6-2/TRBV6-3 TGTGCCAGCAGCCTCTGGTACCAAGAGACCCAGTACTTC CASSLWYQETQYF
. many TRBJ2-7 TRBV7-9 TGTGCCAGCAGCTTAGATGGCCCCAGGGCCTCCTACGAGCAGTACTTC CASSLDGPRASYEQYF
. . TRBJ2-7 TRBV28 TGTGCCAGCAGGGGAGCCGGGACGGCGTCCTACGAGCAGTACTTC CASRGAGTASYEQYF
TRBD1 many TRBJ2-3 TRBV20-1 TGCAGTGCTAGAGATGAGGACAGGTCGGCGGATACGCAGTATTTT CSARDEDRSADTQYF
. many TRBJ2-2 TRBV28 TGTGCCAGCAGTTTTCCCGGGGAGCTGTTTTTT CASSFPGELFF
. many TRBJ1-2 TRBV12-3/TRBV12-4 TGTGCCAGCAGTGGAGGTGGTTCCTTCTATGGCTACACCTTC CASSGGGSFYGYTF
TRBD1 many TRBJ1-2 TRBV12-3/TRBV12-4 TGTGCCAGCCAACAGGGGACCAATGGCTACACCTTC CASQQGTNGYTF
TRBD1 . TRBJ1-1 TRBV7-2 TGTGCCAGCAGTTTAGCAGGACAGGGGGCGAACACTGAAGCTTTCTTT CASSLAGQGANTEAFF
. . TRBJ2-7 TRBV7-8 TGTGCCAGCAGCTTAGAATCAGTCTACGAGCAGTACTTC CASSLESVYEQYF
. . TRBJ1-2 TRBV6-2/TRBV6-3 TGTGCCAGCAGTTACGCCGGAGCTAACTATGGCTACACCTTC CASSYAGANYGYTF
. many TRBJ1-1 TRBV12-3/TRBV12-4 TGTGCCAGCAGTAACAGCGGGGGTGTGAACACTGAAGCTTTCTTT CASSNSGGVNTEAFF